These 15 T cell receptor beta chains share one sample of origin, sequenced in a study of OX40 agonist ivuxolimab in advanced cancers. Using immunoSEQ multiplex PCR, the repertoire was profiled, and TCRdb retains in-frame clones only, with some absent. The data show 150,000 to 170,000 clones, 85% to 95% seen once. The source material was CD4+ or CD8+ T cells sorted from blood, sampled in a trial of the OX40 agonist ivuxolimab. The source of these receptors is an adult with an advanced solid tumor such as melanoma, head and neck, liver or kidney cancer.

J is TRBJ1-1 and V is TRBV12-5, with TRBD1 as a possible D gene (6 bases). The CDR3 is 16 amino acids. The V and J ends lost 0 bases and 4 bases respectively, with 15 bases between them. The germline V gene encodes CDR1 LGHNT and CDR2 FRNRAP. CDR3: CASGLVLRRGATEAFF. The CDR3 region has the DNA TGTGCTAGTGGTTTGGTACTGCGCAGGGGAGCCACTGAAGCTTTCTTT.

The gene calls are TRBV6-6 and TRBJ1-2; D unresolved. The CDR3 runs 15 residues. Germline assignment: CDR1 MNHNY and CDR2 SVGAGI (reference sequence). The V and J ends lost 6 bases and 2 bases respectively, with 16 bases between them. CDR3 in DNA: TGTGCCAGCAGCGACAAGGCTAGAATCAACTATGGCTACACCTTC. This sequence encodes CASSDKARINYGYTF.

This chain links TRBV5-1 with TRBJ1-2; D unresolved. Germline V gene data show CDR1 as SGHRS and CDR2 as YFSETQ. This CDR3 is built from 14 residues. V dropped 4 bases and J dropped 3 bases, with 13 bases sitting between them. The CDR3 bases are TGCGCCAGCAGCGATTTCCATCGGGACTATGGCTACACCTTC. Amino acid sequence: CASSDFHRDYGYTF.

This chain links TRBV5-4 with TRBJ1-1, with 7 bases fitting TRBD1. Per germline, CDR1 SGHNT and CDR2 YYREEE (reference sequence). This CDR3 has 14 amino acids. V lost 2 bases to trimming and J lost 8 bases; unmatched junction nucleotides: 9. Here the CDR3 reads CASSFVRQGTEAFF. The CDR3 DNA reads TGTGCCAGCAGCTTCGTCCGACAGGGAACCGAAGCTTTCTTT.

The chain carries TRBV7-2 and TRBJ1-1; TRBD1 agrees at 7 bases. J lost 6 bases, V lost 5 bases, and 9 bases had no gene match. Germline CDR1 SGHTA, CDR2 FQGNSA. There are 14 residues in the CDR3. Here the CDR3 reads CASSPRSRGAEAFF. The DNA for the CDR3 is TGTGCCAGCAGCCCCCGTTCCAGGGGGGCTGAAGCTTTCTTT. Based on the CDR3 plus reference TRBV7-2 and TRBJ1-1, the full variable domain is GAGVSQSPSNKVTEKGKDVELRCDPISGHTALYWYRQSLGQGLEFLIYFQGNSAPDKSGLPSDRFSAERTGGSVSTLTIQRTQQEDSAVYLCASSPRSRGAEAFFGQGTRLTVV.

The gene calls are TRBV28 and TRBJ2-3, with 14 nucleotides matching TRBD2. The CDR3 contains 19 residues. The germline V gene encodes CDR1 MDHEN and CDR2 SYDVKM. Trimming removed 3 bases from V and 4 bases from J; junction bases left unmatched: 12. The CDR3 coding sequence is TGTGCCAGCAGTTTCCCCCGACTAGCGGGAGGGCCAAGGGCAGATACGCAGTATTTT. Translating gives CASSFPRLAGGPRADTQYF.

This chain connects TRBV18 to TRBJ1-1; 8 bases are shared with TRBD1. This CDR3 region has 16 residues. Germline values: CDR1 KGHSH, CDR2 LQKENI. Unmatched junction bases numbered 7, after V lost 3 bases and J lost 1 base. The chain's CDR3 is CASSPKSGQANTEAFF. The CDR3 DNA is TGTGCCAGCTCACCGAAGTCGGGACAGGCGAACACTGAAGCTTTCTTT.

This rearrangement joins TRBV5-8 to TRBJ2-1, with 7 bases fitting TRBD1. The CDR3 has 13 residues. The germline gives CDR1 SGHTS, CDR2 YDEGEE. J lost 4 bases, V lost 4 bases, and 2 bases had no gene match. CDR3 nucleotide sequence: TGTGCCAGCAGCACGGGACAGTACAATGAGCAGTTCTTC. As protein: CASSTGQYNEQFF. The full variable domain, rest sourced from reference TRBV5-8 and TRBJ2-1, is EAGVTQSPTHLIKTRGQQATLRCSPISGHTSVYWYQQALGLGLQFLLWYDEGEERNRGNFPPRFSGRQFPNYSSELNVNALELEDSALYLCASSTGQYNEQFFGPGTRLTVL.

The chain has TRBV23-1 and TRBJ2-1, with D perhaps assigned TRBD1 or TRBD2 (5 bases each). TRBV23-1 belongs to the ORF category, with a function that is uncertain. This CDR3 is 12 amino acids long. V lost 6 bases and J 12 bases, leaving 15 bases between the germline ends. The DNA of the CDR3 is TGCGCCAGCAGCCTCCACCGGGACGGGCAGTTCTTC. Amino acids: CASSLHRDGQFF.

V and J are TRBV7-2 and TRBJ2-7; D unclear. Per the germline V gene, CDR1 is SGHTA and CDR2 is FQGNSA. The CDR3 totals 15 residues. V lost 0 bases and J 4 bases, leaving 13 bases between the germline ends. This CDR3 is CASSLAVGEWYEQYF. In nucleotides, the CDR3 is TGTGCCAGCAGCTTAGCTGTTGGAGAATGGTACGAGCAGTACTTC.

The chain recombines TRBV9 with TRBJ2-7, with TRBD1 identical over 10 bases. V gave up 1 base and J gave up 4 bases; unmatched junction bases: 5. This CDR3 region has 15 residues. Germline V lookup: CDR1 SGDLS, CDR2 YYNGEE. The CDR3 loop is CASSVSTGGRYEQYF. The CDR3 nucleotides are TGTGCCAGCAGCGTATCGACAGGGGGCCGTTACGAGCAGTACTTC.

This clone was counted once. The rearrangement links TRBV27 to TRBJ2-7, with TRBD1 matching 11 bases. This CDR3 comprises 15 residues. The junction had 7 bases not matched to a gene; V was cut back by 5 bases and J by 4 bases. Germline CDR1 reads MNHEY; CDR2 reads SMNVEV (reference sequence). CDR3 in DNA: TGTGCCAGCAGTCCCCGGGACAGGGGGGATTACGAGCAGTACTTC. It specifies CASSPRDRGDYEQYF.

Written as DNA, the CDR3 is TGTGCCAGCAGACAGGGGTTGAGCAATCAGCCCCAGCATTTT. Its translation is CASRQGLSNQPQHF. The V gene is TRBV6-5, the J gene TRBJ1-5; 7 bases map to TRBD1. Germline loops: CDR1 MNHEY, CDR2 SVGAGI. This CDR3 is 14 amino acids long. Trimming cost V 6 bases and J 1 base; bases outside gene matches: 3.

This sequence joins TRBV7-3 and TRBJ2-2; D uncertain. Germline V CDR1 and CDR2: SGHTA, FQGTGA. Trimming cost V 5 bases and J 0 bases, with 13 bases left between them. This CDR3 contains 16 residues. CDR3 sequence reads: CASSLRVGPNTGELFF. In nucleotides, the CDR3 is TGTGCCAGCAGCCTCCGTGTAGGACCGAACACCGGGGAGCTGTTTTTT.

The chain combines TRBV4-2 with TRBJ1-3, with TRBD1 identical over 11 bases. J lost 1 base, V lost 0 bases, and 5 bases had no gene match. Germline CDR1 and CDR2: LGHNA and YNFKEQ. The CDR3 covers 18 residues. CDR3 nucleotides: TGTGCCAGCAGCCAAGAACCCGGGGACAGGGGGTCTGGAAACACCATATATTTT. Its protein is CASSQEPGDRGSGNTIYF.